This T cell receptor (beta chain) was identified in a study of shared clonotypes between healthy human individuals. Those who donated, Caucasian adults without exception, all lived in Nashville, Tennessee. Germline CDR1 and CDR2: SGDLS and YYNGEE. V was cut by 0 bases and J by 5 bases, with 11 bases left in between. The CDR3 has 15 residues. Every unsorted PBMC PCR replicate was loaded with approximately 290 ng DNA, roughly 32,000 T cell genomes. Here immunoSEQ multiplex PCR was the method, and the copy in TCRdb shows in-frame clones only, minus some. This sample has fewer than 550,000 clones; around 79% occur once, and the top ten carry approximately 13%. About this clone itself: Other nucleotide sequences from this sample produce the same CDR3.

This chain uses TRBV9 with TRBJ1-4; no clear D gene. This TCR was recovered from a woman aged 40 to 50 in good health. Some clones in this sample may be carry-over from other donors' samples. The source material was PBMCs. CDR3 sequence: CASSVGGRRNEKLFF. As DNA, the CDR3 is TGTGCCAGCAGCGTAGGCGGGAGGCGGAATGAAAAACTGTTTTTT.